The next 25 T cell receptor beta chains were all read from a single sample in a study of T cells after yellow fever vaccination. TCRdb passed the 5' RACE reads through MiXCR, listing each CDR3 protein once. Of about 210,000 distinct CDR3 sequences listed, over 6.5% are singletons. Sequenced here: CD4+ T cells sorted from PBMCs, sampled on the day of the yellow fever booster vaccination. Receptors originate from a man in his thirties or forties who received the YFV17D yellow fever vaccine.

This clonotype has at least ten counts. The chain employs TRBV27 and TRBJ1-2; no reliable D call. CDR3 length: 13 residues. Trimming pared 5 bases from V and 2 bases from J, leaving 9 bases between. CDR1 and CDR2 (germline): MNHEY, SMNVEV (reference sequence). DNA of the CDR3: TGTGCCAGCAGTAACCGGGGAAACTATGGCTACACCTTC. It codes for CASSNRGNYGYTF.

This clonotype has more than one count but fewer than ten. The chain employs TRBV10-3 and TRBJ2-6; D gene unclear. This CDR3 spans 14 amino acids. From germline, CDR1 is ENHRY and CDR2 SYGVKD. With 3 bases removed from V and 4 bases from J, the gap between germline ends came to 7 bases. CDR3 amino acids: CAISDSGGANVLTF. The CDR3 DNA follows: TGTGCCATCAGTGATTCAGGAGGGGCCAACGTCCTGACTTTC.

This clonotype was seen many times. The chain uses TRBV11-3 and TRBJ1-5; no clear D gene. Looked up from germline, CDR1 is SGHNT and CDR2 is YENEEA. With 8 bases removed from V and 8 bases from J, the gap between germline ends came to 4 bases. The CDR3 has 9 amino acids. The CDR3: CASREPQHF. The CDR3, as DNA: TGTGCCAGCCGGGAGCCCCAGCATTTT.

This clonotype was counted a few times. The chain carries TRBV7-9 and TRBJ2-4; the D is unclear. Germline V gene sequence: CDR1 SEHNR, CDR2 FQNEAQ (reference sequence). The CDR3 contains 13 residues. V was pared by 1 base and J by 8 bases, with 9 bases between. CDR3 amino acids: CASSLGPPYIQYF. In DNA, the CDR3 is TGTGCCAGCAGCTTAGGCCCCCCCTACATTCAGTACTTC. Using reference TRBV7-9 and TRBJ2-4 for the parts outside the CDR3, the full variable domain is DTGVSQNPRHKITKRGQNVTFRCDPISEHNRLYWYRQTLGQGPEFLTYFQNEAQLEKSRLLSDRFSAERPKGSFSTLEIQRTEQGDSAMYLCASSLGPPYIQYFGAGTRLSVL.

This clonotype was picked up many times. This chain links TRBV27 with TRBJ2-5; possibly TRBD1 or TRBD2 for D (5 bases each). Germline CDR1 is MNHEY and CDR2 is SMNVEV (reference sequence). The CDR3 has 13 amino acids. V lost 3 bases and J lost 4, with 9 bases in between. CDR3 sequence (DNA): TGTGCCAGCAGTTTCCGGGGACGAGAGACCCAGTACTTC. It is translated as CASSFRGRETQYF.

In its sample, this clonotype was seen a few times. The V and J genes are TRBV19 and TRBJ2-1; 16 nucleotides match TRBD2. J was trimmed by 10 bases and V by 6 bases; bases with no gene match: 15. Germline-derived CDR1 and CDR2 are LNHDA and SQIVND (reference sequence). The CDR3 has 18 amino acids. The CDR3, as DNA: TGTGCCAGTAGCCCCTCACCCGGGACTAGCGGGAGGGTAGGGGAGCAGTTCTTC. Its translation is CASSPSPGTSGRVGEQFF. The full variable domain, with the rest looked up from reference TRBV19 and TRBJ2-1, is DGGITQSPKYLFRKEGQNVTLSCEQNLNHDAMYWYRQDPGQGLRLIYYSQIVNDFQKGDIAEGYSVSREKKESFPLTVTSAQKNPTAFYLCASSPSPGTSGRVGEQFFGPGTRLTVL.

This clonotype has a handful of counts. The chain couples TRBV10-3 to TRBJ2-7; D may correspond to TRBD1 or TRBD2 (5 bases each). The CDR3 totals 14 residues. The V end lost 10 bases, the J end lost 4 bases, and 20 bases lay between the germline ends. The germline V gene has CDR1 ENHRY and CDR2 SYGVKD. This CDR3 is CATSGASGGYEQYF. In nucleotides, the CDR3 is TGTGCCACGTCGGGTGCTAGTGGGGGATACGAGCAGTACTTC.

This clonotype was picked up a small number of times. The chain employs TRBV30 and TRBJ1-5; D perhaps matches TRBD1 (5 bases). The CDR3 totals 15 residues. The V end lost 1 base, the J end lost 6 bases, and 16 bases lay between the germline ends. Germline-derived CDR1 and CDR2 are GTSNPN and SVGIG (reference sequence). The CDR3 nucleotides read TGTGCCTGGAGTGCGGGGGGGGGGTCGGGTCAGCCCCAGCATTTT. This sequence encodes CAWSAGGGSGQPQHF. Full variable domain (remainder filled in from reference TRBV30 and TRBJ1-5): SQTIHQWPATLVQPVGSPLSLECTVEGTSNPNLYWYRQAAGRGLQLLFYSVGIGQISSEVPQNLSASRPQDRQFILSSKKLLLSDSGFYLCAWSAGGGSGQPQHFGDGTRLSIL.

The chain uses TRBV4-3 and TRBJ2-5; 8 positions match TRBD1. The V segment lost 4 bases and the J segment 4 bases; nucleotides outside the gene matches: 11. The CDR3 covers 16 residues. Germline V gene data show CDR1 as LGHNA and CDR2 as YSLEER. CDR3 protein: CASSPRTGSGGETQYF. CDR3 coding DNA: TGCGCCAGCAGCCCCCGGACAGGGAGTGGGGGAGAGACCCAGTACTTC.

This clonotype turned up a few times. The chain uses TRBV9 and TRBJ2-5; 10 bases match TRBD2. The CDR3 runs to 14 residues. The V segment lost 3 bases and the J segment 2 bases; nucleotides outside the gene matches: 1. Germline V gives CDR1 SGDLS, CDR2 YYNGEE. CDR3 nucleotide sequence: TGTGCCAGCAGCGCTAGCGGGAGACAAGAGACCCAGTACTTC. Amino acids: CASSASGRQETQYF.

This clonotype was picked up a small number of times. The chain has TRBV20-1 and TRBJ2-1, with D perhaps TRBD1 or TRBD2 (5 bases each). The germline V gene has CDR1 DFQATT and CDR2 SNEGSKA (reference sequence). The CDR3 consists of 14 residues. V was pared by 6 bases and J by 10 bases, with 22 bases between. CDR3 region: CSAYLQERRWEQFF. The CDR3 DNA sequence: TGCAGTGCCTACCTACAGGAGCGGCGGTGGGAGCAGTTCTTC.

In its sample, this clonotype was seen a few times. The chain uses TRBV2 and TRBJ2-3; TRBD2 matches at 13 bases. Trimming cost V 4 bases and J 6 bases; bases outside gene matches: 7. The V gene's germline CDR1 is SNHLY and CDR2 FYNNEI. This CDR3 comprises 16 residues. The CDR3 DNA is TGTGCCAGCAGTGGCCCGACTAGCGGGAGGAGGGATACGCAGTATTTT. It yields the protein CASSGPTSGRRDTQYF.

This clonotype was observed at least ten times. The rearrangement uses TRBV29-1 and TRBJ1-3, with TRBD1 matching over 11 bases. Per the germline V gene, CDR1 is SQVTM and CDR2 is ANQGSEA. The junction had 6 bases not matched to a gene; V was cut back by 7 bases and J by 4 bases. CDR3 size: 14 residues. The CDR3, as DNA: TGCAGCGCTTCGGACAGGGGGCTCGGAAACACCATATATTTT. Protein: CSASDRGLGNTIYF.

This chain uses TRBV7-9 with TRBJ1-6; no firm D call. The CDR3 consists of 14 residues. The V gene's germline CDR1 is SEHNR and CDR2 FQNEAQ (reference sequence). Trimming cost V 5 bases and J 4 bases, with 9 bases left between them. The CDR3 DNA reads as TGTGCCAGCAGCACCGGAGATTATAATTCACCCCTCCACTTT. This translates into CASSTGDYNSPLHF.

This clonotype was detected ten times or more. The chain recombines TRBV7-9 with TRBJ1-1; 11 nucleotides line up with TRBD1. Losses at the gene ends were 3 bases for V and 7 bases for J; bases not matched to a gene: 1. Germline V gene data show CDR1 as SEHNR and CDR2 as FQNEAQ (reference sequence). CDR3 length equals 13 residues. CDR3 coding DNA: TGTGCCAGCAGCTTGGGACAGGGGGTTGAAGCTTTCTTT. As protein: CASSLGQGVEAFF.

V and J are TRBV20-1 and TRBJ2-5; no firm D call. The germline V gene has CDR1 DFQATT and CDR2 SNEGSKA (reference sequence). CDR3 length: 12 amino acids. With 3 bases removed from V and 2 bases from J, the gap between germline ends came to 7 bases. The CDR3 region has the DNA TGCAGTGCTAGGGGTATTCAAGAGACCCAGTACTTC. This sequence encodes CSARGIQETQYF.

This clonotype came up many times. The chain combines TRBV5-1 with TRBJ2-5, with TRBD2 identical over 13 bases. The CDR3 contains 16 residues. The V gene end was trimmed by 2 bases and the J gene end by 5 bases; junction bases not matched to a gene: 6. Germline assignment: CDR1 SGHRS and CDR2 YFSETQ. Here the CDR3 reads CASSLGLAGAGETQYF. The CDR3 DNA is TGCGCCAGCAGCTTAGGACTAGCGGGAGCTGGGGAGACCCAGTACTTC.

CDR3 protein: CASSLGLVTDTQYF. CDR3 bases: TGTGCCAGCAGCCTCGGACTAGTCACAGATACGCAGTATTTT. The J gene is TRBJ2-3, the V gene TRBV11-2, with 7 bases fitting TRBD2. The V and J ends lost 5 bases and 2 bases, in that order; junction bases with no gene match: 4. In germline, CDR1 is SGHAT, CDR2 FQNNGV. This CDR3 region has 14 residues.

DNA for the CDR3: TGTGCCAGCTCACCGGCCGACAGGGGGAACGGCTACACCTTC. The encoded protein is CASSPADRGNGYTF. V and J are TRBV18 and TRBJ1-2; 9 bases are a match to TRBD1. CDR1 and CDR2 (germline): KGHSH, LQKENI. V was clipped by 3 bases and J by 8 bases; unmatched bases: 7. The CDR3 consists of 14 residues.

The chain joins TRBV11-2 to TRBJ2-1, with 10 bases lining up with TRBD2. CDR3 size: 20 residues. Per germline, CDR1 SGHAT and CDR2 FQNNGV. The V and J ends lost 2 bases and 0 bases, in that order; junction bases with no gene match: 13. The CDR3 sequence: CASSLPRGASGRTSYNEQFF. CDR3 nucleotide sequence: TGTGCCAGCAGCTTACCTAGGGGGGCTAGCGGGAGAACCTCCTACAATGAGCAGTTCTTC.

This clonotype was recorded many times. J is TRBJ2-1 and V is TRBV4-1; the match to TRBD1 covers 9 bases. Germline loops: CDR1 MGHRA, CDR2 YSYEKL. V gave up 4 bases and J gave up 8 bases; unmatched junction bases: 6. This CDR3 has 14 residues. CDR3 residues: CASSPGQGGDEQFF. CDR3 coding DNA: TGCGCCAGCAGCCCGGGACAGGGAGGGGATGAGCAGTTCTTC.

This clonotype occurred a few times. The rearrangement joins TRBV11-2 to TRBJ2-7; D not certain. The CDR3 has 15 residues. The germline V and J ends were trimmed by 5 bases and 4 bases, with 18 bases remaining between them. Germline V gene data show CDR1 as SGHAT and CDR2 as FQNNGV. For the CDR3, the DNA is TGTGCCAGCAGCACCCGACTGGCGTGGGGATACGAGCAGTACTTC. Its translation: CASSTRLAWGYEQYF.

This clonotype was seen ten or more times. V usage is TRBV5-1 and J usage is TRBJ2-5; D is unclear. The germline gives CDR1 SGHRS, CDR2 YFSETQ. This CDR3 has 15 amino acids. V shed 3 bases and J shed 1 base, with 13 bases lying between them. The CDR3 protein is CASSWSPGFQETQYF. CDR3 nucleotides: TGCGCCAGCAGCTGGAGCCCGGGCTTCCAAGAGACCCAGTACTTC.

This clonotype appeared a few times. This chain uses TRBV20-1 with TRBJ2-5; 13 bases map to TRBD2. Per the germline V gene, CDR1 is DFQATT and CDR2 is SNEGSKA (reference sequence). The CDR3 is 14 residues long. Trimming took 6 bases from V and 2 from J; bases not matched to a gene: 3. Here the CDR3 reads CSALTSGRQETQYF. The CDR3 nucleotides are TGCAGTGCCTTGACTAGCGGGAGGCAAGAGACCCAGTACTTC.

This clonotype was observed a handful of times. The rearrangement links TRBV10-2 to TRBJ1-6; tentatively, D is TRBD1 (5 bases). V shed 8 bases and J shed 7 bases, with 9 bases lying between them. CDR3 size: 12 residues. Per the germline V gene, CDR1 is WSHSY and CDR2 is SAAADI. The CDR3 nucleotides read TGCGCCAGCCTCGGGGGAAATTCACCCCTCCACTTT. Translated: CASLGGNSPLHF.